The source of this T cell receptor beta chain is a study of STAT5B mutations in CD4+ large granular lymphocyte leukemia. The data were produced by immunoSEQ multiplex PCR, yet TCRdb's version contains in-frame clones alone and is incomplete. The sample has 30,000 to 40,000 clones; less than 80% are singletons. Trimming took off 7 bases at V and 9 bases at J, with 12 bases between the two ends. This CDR3 spans 11 amino acids. Germline loops: CDR1 MDHEN, CDR2 SYDVKM. The origin of this receptor is a human donor in good health. The chain uses TRBV28 and TRBJ2-5, with D perhaps matching TRBD1 (6 bases). The specimen sequenced was CD4+ T cells from blood buffy coats. In DNA form, the CDR3 reads TGTGCCAGCACCTTGAGGGGGTCCCAGTACTTC. Protein product: CASTLRGSQYF.